This T cell receptor (beta chain) was captured in a study of T cell repertoires in cytomegalovirus infection. TCRdb independently ran MiXCR on the reads; one entry per CDR3 protein. The sample holds 650,000 to 850,000 distinct CDR3 sequences; 25% to 35% are singletons and the top ten take about 12%. Study-level findings and limits: HLA-C-restricted TCR beta clonotypes specific for CMV led the ex vivo response.

A word on this clonotype: Its specificity is unknown.

The material sequenced was cultured CD8+ T cells from PBMCs, taken from culture after CMV antigen stimulation. The source of this sequence is a human donor in good health (CMV status not recorded). Some clones in this sample may be carry-over from other donors' samples.

As DNA, the CDR3 is TGTGCCAGCAGACTAGCGGGGGGCAGGCAAGAGACCCAGTACTTC. This codes for CASRLAGGRQETQYF. The rearrangement links TRBV7-2 to TRBJ2-5; 12 bases are shared with TRBD2. This CDR3 contains 15 residues. The V and J ends lost 6 bases and 2 bases, in that order; junction bases with no gene match: 4. Germline V gene lookup returns CDR1 SGHTA and CDR2 FQGNSA.